This record covers a single T cell receptor beta chain. The antigen remains unidentified. Libraries were prepared by immunoSEQ multiplex PCR; TCRdb keeps only in-frame clonotypes and omits some of them. The sample shows more than 85,000 clones, approximately 90% of them seen only once. The source of the sample is a study of cytomegalovirus exposure and HLA in healthy donors. As for the study in general: The platform used for the approximately 120 validation repertoires matched that of the roughly 630 first-cohort repertoires, a later analysis reported.

Study-wide results and limits: The study put 150 or so TCR beta chains on its list as cytomegalovirus-associated. While the bulk of TCR sequences proved rare, some public TCRs turned up in many donors.

Germline lookup yields CDR1 MRHNA and CDR2 SNTAGT. J was trimmed by 8 bases and V by 5 bases; bases with no gene match: 7. This CDR3 spans 13 amino acids. The sample taken for sequencing was PBMCs. V usage is TRBV6-4 and J usage is TRBJ1-2; TRBD1 matches 8 bases. This receptor was identified in a woman under 30 in good health and CMV-seronegative. Here the CDR3 reads CASSQTGGLGYTF. CDR3 coding DNA: TGTGCCAGCAGTCAAACAGGGGGTCTAGGCTACACCTTC.